The 10 T cell receptor beta chains below all came from one sample that was sequenced in a study of T cells in Graves' hyperthyroidism and ophthalmopathy. What was amplified from RNA transcripts were TCR beta CDR3 regions. Using the HTBI primer set, a first-round RT-PCR was run on the TCR CDR3. Using its own MiXCR run on the multiplex PCR reads, TCRdb lists one record per CDR3 protein. The profile shows about 570,000 distinct CDR3 sequences, approximately 44% of them singletons. What was sequenced was peripheral blood or thyroid tissue (not recorded which). The receptors here all came from an adult woman with Graves' disease, either hyperthyroidism or ophthalmopathy (not recorded which).

V and J are TRBV6-5 and TRBJ1-2, with TRBD1 matching 8 bases. CDR3 length: 16 residues. Germline V gives CDR1 MNHEY, CDR2 SVGAGI. The V segment lost 2 bases and the J segment 6 bases; nucleotides outside the gene matches: 11. CDR3 in DNA: TGTGCCAGCAGTTACCGTAATACAGGGGGTTGGGATGGCTACACCTTC. It specifies CASSYRNTGGWDGYTF.

This clonotype was picked up many times. The chain employs TRBV13 and TRBJ1-6; 8 bases align to TRBD1. Unmatched junction bases numbered 12, after V lost 7 bases and J lost 10 bases. Looked up from germline, CDR1 is PRHDT and CDR2 is FYEKMQ (reference sequence). The CDR3 totals 15 residues. The CDR3 sequence: CASTPQGEVGSPLHF. For the CDR3, the DNA is TGTGCCAGCACACCACAGGGGGAAGTAGGCTCACCCCTCCACTTT.

This clonotype was seen many times. An end of the junction differs from the germline gene, which may be a read error. This chain connects TRBV20-1 to TRBJ2-5; D call uncertain. CDR1 and CDR2 from the germline V gene are DFQATT and SNEGSKA (reference sequence). This CDR3 region has 10 residues. CDR3 sequence reads: CSARGETQYF. CDR3 nucleotide sequence: TGCAGTGCAAGAGGAGAGACCCAGTACTTC.

The chain has TRBV10-3 and TRBJ2-7, with 9 bases that match TRBD1. The CDR3 covers 14 residues. CDR1 is ENHRY, CDR2 SYGVKD, per germline. The V segment lost 0 bases and the J segment 6 bases; nucleotides outside the gene matches: 3. CDR3 coding DNA: TGTGCCATCAGTGAGTCGGGACAGGGATCCGAGCAGTACTTC. This sequence encodes CAISESGQGSEQYF.

This clonotype was detected ten times or more. The chain couples TRBV2 to TRBJ2-7; a weak D match, TRBD2 (6 bases). V was shortened by 4 bases and J by 0 bases, with 7 bases between the two germline ends. The V gene's germline CDR1 is SNHLY and CDR2 FYNNEI. CDR3 size: 13 residues. DNA for the CDR3: TGTGCCAGCAGTGGGCGGGACTCCTACGAGCAGTACTTC. Protein product: CASSGRDSYEQYF.

This clonotype has ten or more counts. The chain is built from TRBV7-2 and TRBJ1-1, with no clear D. The CDR3 runs to 14 residues. Germline values: CDR1 SGHTA, CDR2 FQGNSA. V shed 0 bases and J shed 0 bases, with 5 bases lying between them. In DNA, the CDR3 is TGTGCCAGCAGCTTAGCCAGCTTGAACACTGAAGCTTTCTTT. Residues: CASSLASLNTEAFF.

This clonotype was seen once. The chain joins TRBV7-9 to TRBJ2-7; 9 bases line up with TRBD2. The V gene end was trimmed by 6 bases and the J gene end by 3 bases; junction bases not matched to a gene: 12. In germline, CDR1 is SEHNR, CDR2 FQNEAQ (reference sequence). The CDR3 spans 16 residues. CDR3 in amino acids: CASSSGVAGEVYEQYF. The DNA for the CDR3 is TGTGCCAGCAGTTCTGGGGTAGCGGGAGAGGTCTACGAGCAGTACTTC.

This clonotype was seen only a few times. The chain couples TRBV2 to TRBJ1-5; 7 bases map to TRBD1. Germline V lookup: CDR1 SNHLY, CDR2 FYNNEI. The CDR3 runs 19 residues. The V segment lost 7 bases and the J segment 0 bases; nucleotides outside the gene matches: 18. The DNA of the CDR3 is TGTGCCAGCACTGCCTCTACCGGGACAGACACTTATAGCAATCAGCCCCAGCATTTT. It codes for CASTASTGTDTYSNQPQHF.

This clonotype was seen a handful of times. The CDR3 DNA sequence: TGCGCCAGCAGCTTGGACAGGGGCCACGAGCAGTACTTC. Its protein product is CASSLDRGHEQYF. This chain connects TRBV5-1 to TRBJ2-7; 7 bases align to TRBD1. This CDR3 is 13 amino acids long. Germline lookup yields CDR1 SGHRS and CDR2 YFSETQ. V trimming: 0 bases; J trimming: 5 bases; junction bases outside the gene matches: 2.

This clonotype occurred many times. The V gene is TRBV29-1, the J gene TRBJ1-1; possible D gene TRBD1, 6 bases. Germline assignment: CDR1 SQVTM and CDR2 ANQGSEA. The CDR3 covers 14 residues. The ends were cut back, 8 bases at V and 3 bases at J, with 19 bases in the middle. The DNA for the CDR3 is TGCAGCTACGACGACAGGCGGGGGGACACTGAAGCTTTCTTT. Translation gives CSYDDRRGDTEAFF.